Presented here are 20 T cell receptor beta chains from one specimen sequenced in a study of cytomegalovirus exposure and HLA in healthy donors. PCR was performed using 60 Vbeta and 13 Jbeta primers. The protocol was immunoSEQ multiplex PCR, while the TCRdb copy is restricted to in-frame clones and leaves out a portion. The profile shows roughly 110,000 clones, 74% of them singletons. Sequencing input: PBMCs. The receptors stem from a woman in her forties in good health and CMV-seropositive.

The chain links TRBV29-1 to TRBJ2-1, with 9 positions matching TRBD1. CDR3 length: 14 residues. The junction had 3 bases not matched to a gene; V was cut back by 2 bases and J by 4 bases. The germline CDR1 and CDR2 sequences are SQVTM and ANQGSEA. CDR3 in DNA: TGCAGCGTTGAACGGACAGGGGCATACAATGAGCAGTTCTTC. Translating gives CSVERTGAYNEQFF.

The chain carries TRBV18 and TRBJ2-3; TRBD2 matches 7 bases. Unmatched junction bases numbered 3, after V lost 3 bases and J lost 0 bases. The CDR3 spans 15 residues. Germline CDR1 and CDR2: KGHSH and LQKENI. The CDR3 bases are TGTGCCAGCTCACCCAGCGGGGCTAGCACAGATACGCAGTATTTT. Translated, it gives CASSPSGASTDTQYF. Complete variable domain (other parts from reference TRBV18 and TRBJ2-3): NAGVMQNPRHLVRRRGQEARLRCSPMKGHSHVYWYRQLPEEGLKFMVYLQKENIIDESGMPKERFSAEFPKEGPSILRIQQVVRGDSAAYFCASSPSGASTDTQYFGPGTRLTVL.

As regards this clone: The junction departs from germline at one end; a sequencing error may be responsible. The chain has TRBV11-3 and TRBJ2-1; TRBD2 matches at 10 bases. Per the germline V gene, CDR1 is SGHNT and CDR2 is YENEEA. The CDR3 spans 15 residues. The CDR3 here is CAGSSRLAGPNEQFF. Here the CDR3 DNA reads TGTGCCGGCAGCTCCCGACTAGCGGGCCCCAATGAGCAGTTCTTC.

This clone was counted once. This sequence joins TRBV7-2 and TRBJ1-2, with 8 bases aligning to TRBD1. In germline, CDR1 is SGHTA, CDR2 FQGNSA. The J segment lost 4 bases and the V segment lost 5 bases, leaving 9 bases of the junction unmatched. This CDR3 has 15 residues. The CDR3 DNA reads as TGTGCCAGCAGCATCGGGACAGGAGGGTCCTATGGCTACACCTTC. Translating it yields CASSIGTGGSYGYTF.

This chain joins TRBV4-3 and TRBJ2-2; 8 nucleotides line up with TRBD2. The CDR3 totals 16 residues. Germline V gene lookup returns CDR1 LGHNA and CDR2 YSLEER. Trimming removed 0 bases from V and 8 bases from J; junction bases left unmatched: 8. The CDR3 DNA follows: TGCGCCAGCAGCCAAGAGGGACTAGAGTTCAAGGGGGAGCTGTTTTTT. This gives the protein CASSQEGLEFKGELFF.

The chain joins TRBV4-1 to TRBJ2-5, with 7 bases lining up with TRBD1. Germline values: CDR1 MGHRA, CDR2 YSYEKL. The CDR3 is 15 residues long. Trimming removed 1 base from V and 5 bases from J; junction bases left unmatched: 7. In DNA, the CDR3 is TGCGCCAGCAGCCAAGGACAGGGAGAGAGGGAGACCCAGTACTTC. This codes for CASSQGQGERETQYF.

The V gene is TRBV6-5, the J gene TRBJ2-7, with D hard to call. The CDR3 extends over 11 amino acids. The ends were cut back, 7 bases at V and 4 bases at J, with 8 bases in the middle. Germline loops: CDR1 MNHEY, CDR2 SVGAGI. The CDR3 DNA reads as TGTGCCAGCATCACTGATTACGAGCAGTACTTC. Protein product: CASITDYEQYF.

The chain has TRBV11-3 and TRBJ1-5; D unclear. Trimming took off 3 bases at V and 7 bases at J, with 13 bases between the two ends. This CDR3 spans 14 amino acids. CDR1 is SGHNT, CDR2 YENEEA, per germline. CDR3 nucleotides: TGTGCCAGCAGCTTCAGGAGGGTTGAGCAGCCCCAGCATTTT. Protein product: CASSFRRVEQPQHF.

This clone was observed a few times. V gene TRBV30 combines with J gene TRBJ1-1; D call uncertain. The V and J ends lost 3 bases and 10 bases respectively, with 18 bases between them. The CDR3 runs 13 residues. Looked up from germline, CDR1 is GTSNPN and CDR2 is SVGIG (reference sequence). This chain's CDR3 is CAWSREGGNRAFF. DNA for the CDR3: TGTGCCTGGAGCCGGGAAGGTGGTAATCGAGCTTTCTTT.

V usage is TRBV10-3 and J usage is TRBJ2-7; 9 nucleotides align to TRBD1. CDR1 ENHRY and CDR2 SYGVKD come from the germline V gene. The CDR3 sequence is 15 residues long. The V segment lost 3 bases and the J segment 2 bases; nucleotides outside the gene matches: 5. For the CDR3, the DNA is TGTGCCATCAGTGACGGGACAGGGCGGACCTACGAGCAGTACTTC. Translation: CAISDGTGRTYEQYF.

This chain's CDR3 is CASTQGASTEAFF. The CDR3 DNA is TGTGCCAGCACCCAAGGGGCGAGCACTGAAGCTTTCTTT. The J gene is TRBJ1-1, the V gene TRBV27; a weak D match, TRBD1 (5 bases). This CDR3 contains 13 residues. Trimming took off 7 bases at V and 4 bases at J, with 13 bases between the two ends. Germline values: CDR1 MNHEY, CDR2 SMNVEV (reference sequence).

This clone showed up just once. The chain carries TRBV4-2 and TRBJ2-7; TRBD1 aligns across 7 bases. With V trimmed by 4 bases and J by 0 bases, 6 bases remained unmatched. Germline V gives CDR1 LGHNA, CDR2 YNFKEQ. The CDR3 covers 15 residues. The CDR3 loop is CASSPDRVSSYEQYF. The DNA for the CDR3 is TGTGCCAGCAGCCCAGACAGGGTCTCCTCCTACGAGCAGTACTTC.

This chain links TRBV6-5 with TRBJ2-2, with 10 nucleotides matching TRBD1. Germline V gives CDR1 MNHEY, CDR2 SVGAGI. V trimming: 2 bases; J trimming: 4 bases; junction bases outside the gene matches: 4. This CDR3 contains 16 residues. CDR3 DNA sequence: TGTGCCAGCAGTTACGGACAGGGGGTAGGCACCGGGGAGCTGTTTTTT. Translated: CASSYGQGVGTGELFF.

The V and J genes are TRBV5-1 and TRBJ1-1; no firm D call. V was cut by 6 bases and J by 1 base, with 4 bases left in between. The germline gives CDR1 SGHRS, CDR2 YFSETQ. This CDR3 region has 11 residues. CDR3 sequence reads: CASTGNTEAFF. The CDR3 coding sequence is TGCGCCAGCACAGGGAACACTGAAGCTTTCTTT.

The chain is built from TRBV19 and TRBJ2-7; 7 positions agree with TRBD1. The V segment lost 5 bases and the J segment 3 bases; nucleotides outside the gene matches: 10. Germline V gene data show CDR1 as LNHDA and CDR2 as SQIVND (reference sequence). The CDR3 consists of 15 residues. For the CDR3, the DNA is TGTGCCAGTAGTCCAGAGGACAGGCCTCTCTACGAGCAGTACTTC. Protein: CASSPEDRPLYEQYF.

There are a few counts of this clone. This rearrangement joins TRBV6-1 to TRBJ2-3; D is perhaps TRBD2 (5 bases). CDR1 and CDR2 (germline): MNHNS, SASEGT. The CDR3 has 14 amino acids. Deletions cut 0 bases from V and 5 bases from J, with 9 bases between. The CDR3, as DNA: TGTGCCAGCAGTGAAGCGGGAGAGAGAGATACGCAGTATTTT. Amino acids: CASSEAGERDTQYF.

The chain employs TRBV6-6 and TRBJ1-5; D uncertain. The germline V gene has CDR1 MNHNY and CDR2 SVGAGI (reference sequence). This CDR3 has 15 amino acids. Deletions cut 2 bases from V and 6 bases from J, with 14 bases between. For the CDR3, the DNA is TGTGCCAGCAGTTACGCGCGGACTCAGTTTCAGCCCCAGCATTTT. It is translated as CASSYARTQFQPQHF.

The chain is built from TRBV7-2 and TRBJ1-3, with 8 bases matching TRBD1. This CDR3 contains 14 residues. V dropped 3 bases and J dropped 8; count of bases not matched to a gene: 6. Germline V gene lookup returns CDR1 SGHTA and CDR2 FQGNSA. The CDR3 nucleotides read TGTGCCAGCAGCTTCGACAGGGGAGGGTACACCATATATTTT. Its protein product is CASSFDRGGYTIYF.

The V call is TRBV5-1, the J call TRBJ2-5; 12 nucleotides agree with TRBD2. Germline loops: CDR1 SGHRS, CDR2 YFSETQ. This CDR3 contains 15 residues. J lost 1 base, V lost 6 bases, and 4 bases had no gene match. The CDR3 nucleotides are TGCGCCAGCACCCTAGCGGGGGGGACCCAAGAGACCCAGTACTTC. Its translation is CASTLAGGTQETQYF.

This rearrangement joins TRBV7-8 to TRBJ2-2, with 7 bases aligning to TRBD1. Germline values: CDR1 SGHVS, CDR2 FQNEAQ. The CDR3 has 15 amino acids. Germline trimming cut 2 bases from V and 3 bases from J; bases unmatched to any gene: 3. The CDR3 nucleotides are TGTGCCAGCAGCTTAATGAGGGGGCACACCGGGGAGCTGTTTTTT. Its translation is CASSLMRGHTGELFF.